This entry is about one T cell receptor (beta chain). The antigen is unknown. These data come from a study of cytomegalovirus exposure and HLA in healthy donors. Overall study findings and caveats: Based on reports, TCR beta sequences accurately predicted HLA-A and HLA-B alleles for most subjects.

Germline CDR1 and CDR2: MNHEY and SVGAGI. This CDR3 region has 15 residues. V lost 4 bases, J lost 4 bases, and 8 bases stayed unmatched. Researchers ran the PCR with 60 Vbeta and 13 Jbeta primers. Sequenced by immunoSEQ multiplex PCR; TCRdb stores in-frame clones only, minus some. The sample holds 200,000 or so clones, roughly 77% seen once. The sequence was obtained from a male donor in good health and CMV-seropositive. This sequence joins TRBV6-5 and TRBJ2-3; 7 positions match TRBD2. The sequencing sample was made of PBMCs. This chain's CDR3 is CASSSPTSTADTQYF. CDR3 nucleotides: TGTGCCAGCAGTTCCCCGACTAGCACCGCAGATACGCAGTATTTT.